This entry describes one TCR beta chain. This entry comes from a study of blood T cell repertoires in COVID-19. On the study more broadly: Sites in the United States, Italy and Spain provided acute and convalescent COVID-19 samples.

CDR1 is KGHSH and CDR2 is LQKENI in the germline V gene. The CDR3 is made up of 14 amino acids. J was trimmed by 10 bases and V by 3 bases; bases with no gene match: 3. Assay used: immunoSEQ multiplex PCR; TCRdb lists only in-frame clones, some missing. The data show approximately 210,000 clones, around 89% seen once. The cohort comprised adults aged about 18 to 100 years residing in about 25 US areas. Participant-reported clinical history was the basis for cohort assignment. Recovered status applied to Cohort 3 donors who had two consecutive negative PCRs. It also applied to those with clearance or with symptom resolution.

The material sequenced was PBMCs or T cells enriched from blood (not recorded which). The V call is TRBV18, the J call TRBJ1-6; 10 nucleotides align to TRBD1. The TCR sequence derives from a young woman who had recovered from COVID-19. The CDR3 loop is CASSPDRGRSPLHF. The CDR3 DNA sequence: TGTGCCAGCTCACCCGACAGGGGGCGGTCACCCCTCCACTTT.